The T cell receptor (beta chain) described here comes from a study of shared clonotypes between healthy human individuals. General observations from the study: Inspection by rarefaction showed sorted-subset sequencing to be incomplete despite large depth. In contrast to clonotypes shared by all four donors, non-shared clonotypes had lower generation probabilities. When naive CD4 clonotypes were compared across a few donors, approximately 4.9% were shared.

Genomic DNA of every subset was divided equally among multiple immunoSEQ plates. Generated by immunoSEQ multiplex PCR, the TCRdb table keeps only in-frame clones and is missing some. The sample has 640,000 or so clones; roughly 70% are singletons. This clone showed up just once. Its cognate antigen is unknown. The sequence was obtained from a woman aged 25 to 39 in good health. The sequenced sample was memory CD4+ T cells sorted from blood. Subset defined: CD45RA-negative fraction.

The CDR3 spells CASALDGYNSPLHF. CDR3 sequence (DNA): TGCGCCAGCGCCTTGGACGGGTACAACTCACCCCTCCACTTT. The gene calls are TRBV5-1 and TRBJ1-6; D is unresolved. Germline values: CDR1 SGHRS, CDR2 YFSETQ. V lost 7 bases, J lost 10 bases, and 18 bases lay in between. CDR3 length equals 14 residues.